One sample yielded the 13 T cell receptor beta chains listed below, sequenced in a study of CD8+ T cells in alopecia areata. Extraction of RNA preceded its reverse transcription into cDNA, which served as the sequencing template. Profiling relied on immunoSEQ multiplex PCR, and the TCRdb table lists in-frame clones only, not all of them. The profile shows about 140,000 clones, about 88% of them singletons. Specified treatment: oral pan-JAK inhibitor, 5-10 mg twice daily. Material: CD8+ T cells sorted from blood, obtained at week 4, from a patient treated with tofacitinib. Receptors were obtained from a human donor with alopecia areata.

This chain joins TRBV9 and TRBJ1-1, with TRBD1 identical over 12 bases. The CDR3 consists of 16 residues. The V segment lost 4 bases and the J segment 3 bases; nucleotides outside the gene matches: 7. Germline lookup yields CDR1 SGDLS and CDR2 YYNGEE. CDR3 DNA: TGTGCCAGCAGCCCAGGGACAGGGGGCACCCACACTGAAGCTTTCTTT. This translates into CASSPGTGGTHTEAFF.

J is TRBJ2-3 and V is TRBV6-5; TRBD1 matches 10 bases. With V trimmed by 0 bases and J by 1 base, 1 base remained unmatched. The CDR3 extends over 16 amino acids. Germline V CDR1 and CDR2: MNHEY, SVGAGI. This chain's CDR3 is CASSYSGTGGTDTQYF. In DNA, the CDR3 is TGTGCCAGCAGTTACTCCGGGACAGGGGGCACAGATACGCAGTATTTT.

The rearrangement joins TRBV5-6 to TRBJ2-7; 11 bases align to TRBD1. The CDR3 is made up of 14 amino acids. Trimming removed 2 bases from V and 7 bases from J; junction bases left unmatched: 5. CDR1 is SGHDT and CDR2 is YYEEEE in the germline V gene. CDR3 sequence reads: CASSFGQGAREQYF. As DNA, the CDR3 is TGTGCCAGCAGCTTCGGACAGGGGGCGCGGGAGCAGTACTTC.

V gene TRBV4-1 combines with J gene TRBJ2-3; unclear D gene. This CDR3 contains 14 residues. Trimming left V 0 bases short and J 0 bases short, with 4 bases between. Germline assignment: CDR1 MGHRA and CDR2 YSYEKL. The CDR3 DNA is TGCGCCAGCAGCCAAGAGGTTAGCACAGATACGCAGTATTTT. It specifies CASSQEVSTDTQYF.

The sample holds one count of this clone. The chain links TRBV29-1 to TRBJ2-7, with D tentatively TRBD1 (6 bases). CDR3 length: 15 residues. Germline CDR1 reads SQVTM; CDR2 reads ANQGSEA. The V end lost 4 bases, the J end lost 2 bases, and 18 bases lay between the germline ends. In nucleotides, the CDR3 is TGCAGCGTTGTATTGCCCCGGACAGCTACCTACGAGCAGTACTTC. Its protein is CSVVLPRTATYEQYF.

J is TRBJ2-3 and V is TRBV2, with D perhaps TRBD1 (5 bases). Germline loops: CDR1 SNHLY, CDR2 FYNNEI. The CDR3 extends over 12 amino acids. Trimming took 9 bases from V and 6 from J, leaving 13 bases between them. Here the CDR3 DNA reads TGTGCCAGTAGGGGAAGGCGGGATACGCAGTATTTT. This sequence encodes CASRGRRDTQYF.

The chain is built from TRBV7-2 and TRBJ2-1; the D gene is possibly TRBD1 (5 bases). Germline lookup yields CDR1 SGHTA and CDR2 FQGNSA. This CDR3 has 17 residues. The V end was cut by 5 bases, the J end by 5 bases, with 22 bases between. CDR3 amino acids: CASSLSPQAWTNNEQFF. The CDR3 DNA reads as TGTGCCAGCAGCCTATCCCCACAGGCTTGGACGAACAATGAGCAGTTCTTC.

This clone was found once. The rearrangement joins TRBV5-1 to TRBJ2-3; TRBD2 aligns across 8 bases. The CDR3 contains 14 residues. The V gene's germline CDR1 is SGHRS and CDR2 YFSETQ. The ends lost 4 bases at V and 1 base at J; junction bases unmatched: 2. CDR3 residues: CASSMGLGTDTQYF. CDR3 bases: TGCGCCAGCAGCATGGGACTAGGCACAGATACGCAGTATTTT.

This sequence joins TRBV10-3 and TRBJ2-3, with TRBD1 identical over 8 bases. This CDR3 has 17 residues. V was clipped by 0 bases and J by 3 bases; unmatched bases: 8. Germline CDR1 ENHRY, CDR2 SYGVKD. This CDR3 reads CAISESQGTGVTDTQYF. CDR3 sequence (DNA): TGTGCCATCAGTGAGTCGCAAGGGACAGGAGTTACAGATACGCAGTATTTT.

The CDR3 nucleotides read TGTGCCAGCAGCTTGGGCAGGGGCCTCAACTATGGCTACACCTTC. As protein: CASSLGRGLNYGYTF. The chain employs TRBV5-6 and TRBJ1-2; D is possibly TRBD1 (6 bases). The germline CDR1 and CDR2 sequences are SGHDT and YYEEEE. The CDR3 runs 15 residues. Trimming shortened V by 0 bases and J by 2 bases, and 11 bases separated the two germline ends.

The chain joins TRBV30 to TRBJ2-7; D unresolved. V lost 3 bases, J lost 4 bases, and 10 bases lay in between. Germline V gene lookup returns CDR1 GTSNPN and CDR2 SVGIG (reference sequence). The CDR3 loop spans 12 amino acids. The DNA of the CDR3 is TGTGCCTGGAGCTTAGTTGGGTACGAGCAGTACTTC. This gives the protein CAWSLVGYEQYF.

The chain has TRBV29-1 and TRBJ1-1; D may be TRBD1 (5 bases). Germline V gene data show CDR1 as SQVTM and CDR2 as ANQGSEA. This CDR3 comprises 12 residues. V was shortened by 7 bases and J by 6 bases, with 15 bases between the two germline ends. The CDR3 here is CSATSTGAEAFF. The DNA of the CDR3 is TGCAGCGCCACGAGCACGGGGGCTGAAGCTTTCTTT.

CDR3 coding DNA: TGTGCCAGCAGCTTTTTACTAACGGGACTAGCGGGGAGCGAGCAGTACTTC. Protein sequence: CASSFLLTGLAGSEQYF. The V call is TRBV5-6, the J call TRBJ2-7; 13 bases agree with TRBD2. The CDR3 sequence is 17 residues long. In germline, CDR1 is SGHDT, CDR2 YYEEEE. After removal of 2 bases from V and 6 bases from J, the junction contained 11 bases not matched to a gene.